The rows below give T cell receptor beta chains drawn from one sample of a study of blood T cell repertoires in COVID-19. Libraries were prepared by immunoSEQ multiplex PCR; TCRdb keeps only in-frame clonotypes and omits some of them. The sample shows 79,000 or so clones, 65% to 90% of them seen only once. The sequencing sample was made of peripheral blood. These receptors all come from a human donor in a cohort sampled during active COVID-19. The CDR3 runs from the conserved cysteine through the conserved F or W. A D gene is named only where the DNA matches it firmly. Some rows mark clone size as missing; the rest say once, few, many or name a class of expanded clone.

V: TRBV4-2
size: NA
D: NA
J: TRBJ2-3
DNA: TGTGCCAGCAGAATCGACATAGGCACAGATACGCAGTATTTT
CDR3: CASRIDIGTDTQYF

V: TRBV7-3
size: NA
D: TRBD2
J: TRBJ2-1
DNA: TGTGCCAGCAGCCCAACCGGGACTAGCGGGGCCGGCTACAATGAGCAGTTCTTC
CDR3: CASSPTGTSGAGYNEQFF

V: TRBV28
size: NA
D: NA
J: TRBJ1-1
DNA: TGTGCCAGCCCGCCCGCCAGGGGTCGAGACACTGAAGCTTTCTTT
CDR3: CASPPARGRDTEAFF

V: TRBV25-1
size: NA
D: TRBD1
J: TRBJ1-2
DNA: TGTGCCAGCAGTGAATCACGGACAGGGAAGACCTATGGCTACACCTTC
CDR3: CASSESRTGKTYGYTF

V: TRBV11-2
size: NA
D: TRBD2
J: TRBJ2-3
DNA: TGTGCCAGCAGCTTAAGTTTTGGGGGAGGGCCTGGGAATACGCAGTATTTT
CDR3: CASSLSFGGGPGNTQYF

V: TRBV5-4
size: NA
D: NA
J: TRBJ1-6
DNA: TGTGCCAGCAGTAACAGAGATAATTCACCCCTCCACTTT
CDR3: CASSNRDNSPLHF

V: TRBV5-6
size: NA
D: NA
J: TRBJ2-3
DNA: TGTGCCAGCAGCCGCCCCGACAGAGAAACGCAGTATTTT
CDR3: CASSRPDRETQYF

V: TRBV4-3
size: once
D: TRBD1
J: TRBJ1-1
DNA: TGCGCCAGCAGCCAGAACACAGGGGCCGTCACTGAAGCTTTCTTT
CDR3: CASSQNTGAVTEAFF

V: TRBV11-2
size: NA
D: TRBD1
J: TRBJ2-7
DNA: TGTGCCAGCAGTTCCCAGGGGGTATACGAGCAGTACTTC
CDR3: CASSSQGVYEQYF

V: TRBV4-1
size: NA
D: NA
J: TRBJ2-7
DNA: TGCGCCAGCAGCCAAGACGAAGGGTCTAGCGTTACCTACGAGCAGTACTTC
CDR3: CASSQDEGSSVTYEQYF

V: TRBV5-4
size: NA
D: NA
J: TRBJ1-3
DNA: TGTGCCAGCAGCATGGGGCGGGGGGACACCATATATTTT
CDR3: CASSMGRGDTIYF

V: TRBV9
size: NA
D: NA
J: TRBJ2-3
DNA: TGTGCCAGCAGCGCAGGGACATCGAACACAGATACGCAGTATTTT
CDR3: CASSAGTSNTDTQYF

V: TRBV5-1
size: NA
D: NA
J: TRBJ1-4
DNA: TGCGCCAGCAGCTTGGCCATCGGGGGGAAAAATGAAAAACTGTTTTTT
CDR3: CASSLAIGGKNEKLFF

V: TRBV28
size: NA
D: NA
J: TRBJ2-1
DNA: TGTGCCAGCCCCCCAATTCCCGGGACTCGCCCCGGGGGGCAGTTCTTC
CDR3: CASPPIPGTRPGGQFF

V: TRBV3-1/TRBV3-2
size: once
D: NA
J: TRBJ1-1
DNA: TGTGCCAGCAGCCAACCGGGTCCATCCACTGAAGCTTTCTTT
CDR3: CASSQPGPSTEAFF

V: TRBV30
size: NA
D: NA
J: TRBJ2-1
DNA: TGTGCCTGGAGCTCTTCGAACTTCAATGAGCAGTTCTTC
CDR3: CAWSSSNFNEQFF

V: TRBV11-2
size: NA
D: NA
J: TRBJ2-1
DNA: TGTGCCAGCAGCTTACCAGTTAACAATGAGCAGTTCTTC
CDR3: CASSLPVNNEQFF

V: TRBV5-5
size: NA
D: TRBD2
J: TRBJ2-7
DNA: TGTGCCAGCAGCTGGGGACTAGCGCCTTCCGCCTACGAGCAGTACTTC
CDR3: CASSWGLAPSAYEQYF

V: TRBV7-3
size: NA
D: TRBD1
J: TRBJ2-5
DNA: TGTGCCAGCAGCCGGGACAGGGAGGAGACCCAGTACTTC
CDR3: CASSRDREETQYF

V: TRBV5-8
size: NA
D: NA
J: TRBJ2-1
DNA: TGTGCCAGCACTCCTTTCGGCGGGCTCTACAATGAGCAGTTCTTC
CDR3: CASTPFGGLYNEQFF

V: TRBV5-1
size: NA
D: NA
J: TRBJ1-2
DNA: TGCGCCAGCAGCTTCGGAGACAGGAGCTATGGCTACACCTTC
CDR3: CASSFGDRSYGYTF

V: TRBV29-1
size: NA
D: NA
J: TRBJ1-3
DNA: TGCAGCGTTGAGACGGCGGTGGGAAACACCATATATTTT
CDR3: CSVETAVGNTIYF

V: TRBV28
size: NA
D: NA
J: TRBJ2-3
DNA: TGTGCCAGCAGTCTGTTCCGTGATACGCAGTATTTT
CDR3: CASSLFRDTQYF

V: TRBV7-9
size: NA
D: TRBD1
J: TRBJ1-1
DNA: TGTGCCAGCATCCCTCAGGGGGTGGCCACTGAAGCTTTCTTT
CDR3: CASIPQGVATEAFF

V: TRBV2
size: NA
D: TRBD1
J: TRBJ2-7
DNA: TGTGCCAGCAAGGGGCCCGGGACAGGAGCCTACGAGCAGTACTTC
CDR3: CASKGPGTGAYEQYF

V: TRBV2
size: NA
D: NA
J: TRBJ2-7
DNA: TGTGCCAGCAGTGAAGCGCTTCTGCTACGGGGTAACCAGTACTTC
CDR3: CASSEALLLRGNQYF

V: TRBV7-2
size: NA
D: NA
J: TRBJ1-3
DNA: TGTGCCAGCAGCTTACCGCCAGGGGACTCTGGAAACACCATATATTTT
CDR3: CASSLPPGDSGNTIYF

V: TRBV18
size: NA
D: NA
J: TRBJ2-7
DNA: TGTGCCAGCTCACCGAGTTATAGCTCCTACGAGCAGTACTTC
CDR3: CASSPSYSSYEQYF

V: TRBV6-6
size: NA
D: TRBD2
J: TRBJ2-5
DNA: TGTGCCAGCAGTTACTCGCTGGGAGGGGCCCAAGAGACCCAGTACTTC
CDR3: CASSYSLGGAQETQYF

V: TRBV3-1/TRBV3-2
size: NA
D: TRBD2
J: TRBJ2-7
DNA: TGTGCCAGCAGCCAAGATCTCCTAGCGGGATACGAGCAGTACTTC
CDR3: CASSQDLLAGYEQYF

V: TRBV28
size: NA
D: NA
J: TRBJ2-2
DNA: TGTGCCAGCAGTTGGACAGGGAGGGGAACCGGGGAGCTGTTTTTT
CDR3: CASSWTGRGTGELFF

V: TRBV18
size: NA
D: NA
J: TRBJ1-1
DNA: TGTGCCAGCTCACTGCAGGGTGGGCGTGCTGAAGCTTTCTTT
CDR3: CASSLQGGRAEAFF

V: TRBV28
size: NA
D: NA
J: TRBJ2-7
DNA: TGTGCCAGCAGTACCCCCGCGCAGCAGTACTTC
CDR3: CASSTPAQQYF

V: TRBV12-3/TRBV12-4
size: NA
D: NA
J: TRBJ1-5
DNA: TGTGCCAGCCGGGGGGAGGGCAATCAGCCCCAGCATTTT
CDR3: CASRGEGNQPQHF

V: TRBV7-9
size: NA
D: NA
J: TRBJ1-5
DNA: TGTGCCAGCAGCCTCAGGGGCGGCAATCAGCCCCAGCATTTT
CDR3: CASSLRGGNQPQHF

V: TRBV6-5
size: NA
D: NA
J: TRBJ1-4
DNA: TGTGCCAGCAGTTACTCACCGGGGGGCCCTAATGAAAAACTGTTTTTT
CDR3: CASSYSPGGPNEKLFF

V: TRBV9
size: few
D: NA
J: TRBJ2-1
DNA: TGTGCCAGCAGCGTAGCTACTAGAAATGAGCAGTTCTTC
CDR3: CASSVATRNEQFF

V: TRBV4-3
size: NA
D: TRBD1
J: TRBJ1-6
DNA: TGCGCCAGCAGCCAAGACTACCTGGGACAGGGTAATTCACCCCTCCACTTT
CDR3: CASSQDYLGQGNSPLHF

V: TRBV11-2
size: NA
D: NA
J: TRBJ2-7
DNA: TGTGCCAGCAGCTCCTCCCCCGGGGGCTCCTACGAGCAGTACTTC
CDR3: CASSSSPGGSYEQYF

V: TRBV7-9
size: NA
D: TRBD1
J: TRBJ2-7
DNA: TGTGCCAGCAGCCACGGACAGGACACAAACTACGAGCAGTACTTC
CDR3: CASSHGQDTNYEQYF

V: TRBV4-1
size: NA
D: TRBD1
J: TRBJ2-3
DNA: TGCGCCAGTCGTTCGGACAGGGGAGCAGATACGCAGTATTTT
CDR3: CASRSDRGADTQYF

V: TRBV6-1
size: NA
D: NA
J: TRBJ1-3
DNA: TGTGCCAGCAGTGAACATCCTATCTCTGGAAACACCATATATTTT
CDR3: CASSEHPISGNTIYF